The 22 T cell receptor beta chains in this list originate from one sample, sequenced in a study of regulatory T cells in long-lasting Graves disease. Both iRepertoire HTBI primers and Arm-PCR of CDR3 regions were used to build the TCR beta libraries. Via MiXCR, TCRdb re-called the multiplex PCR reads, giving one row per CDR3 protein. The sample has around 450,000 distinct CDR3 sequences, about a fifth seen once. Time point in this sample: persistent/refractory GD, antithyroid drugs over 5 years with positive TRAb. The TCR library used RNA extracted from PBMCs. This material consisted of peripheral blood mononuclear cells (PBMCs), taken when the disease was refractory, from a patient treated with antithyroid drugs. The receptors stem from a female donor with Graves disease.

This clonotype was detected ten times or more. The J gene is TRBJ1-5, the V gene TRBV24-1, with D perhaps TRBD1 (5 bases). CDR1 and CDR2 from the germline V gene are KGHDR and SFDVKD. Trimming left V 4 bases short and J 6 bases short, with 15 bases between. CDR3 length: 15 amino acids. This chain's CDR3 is CATSDPGRGGQPQHF. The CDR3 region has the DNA TGTGCCACCAGTGACCCGGGCCGCGGGGGTCAGCCCCAGCATTTT.

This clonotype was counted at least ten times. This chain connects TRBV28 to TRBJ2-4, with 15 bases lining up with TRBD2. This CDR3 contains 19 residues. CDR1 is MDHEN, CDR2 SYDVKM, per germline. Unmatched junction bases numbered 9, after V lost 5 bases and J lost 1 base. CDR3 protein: CASSLGLAGGSFAKNIQYF. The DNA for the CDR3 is TGTGCCAGCAGTCTGGGACTAGCGGGAGGTAGTTTTGCCAAAAACATTCAGTACTTC.

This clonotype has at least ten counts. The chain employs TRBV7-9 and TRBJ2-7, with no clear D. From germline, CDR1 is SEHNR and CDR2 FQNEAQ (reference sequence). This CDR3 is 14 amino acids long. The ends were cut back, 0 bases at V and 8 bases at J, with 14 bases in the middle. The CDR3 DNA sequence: TGTGCCAGCAGCTTAGCTTTTGATGGTTTGAAGCAGTACTTC. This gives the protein CASSLAFDGLKQYF.

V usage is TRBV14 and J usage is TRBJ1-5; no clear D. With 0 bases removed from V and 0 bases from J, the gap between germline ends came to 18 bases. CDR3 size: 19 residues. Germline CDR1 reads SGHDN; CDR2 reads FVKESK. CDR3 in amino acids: CASSQENADIFNSNQPQHF. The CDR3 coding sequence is TGTGCCAGCAGCCAAGAAAATGCCGACATTTTCAATAGCAATCAGCCCCAGCATTTT.

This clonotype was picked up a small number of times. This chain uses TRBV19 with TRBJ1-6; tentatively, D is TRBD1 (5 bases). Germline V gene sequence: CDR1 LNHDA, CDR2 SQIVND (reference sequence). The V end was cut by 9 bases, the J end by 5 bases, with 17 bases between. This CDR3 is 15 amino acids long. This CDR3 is CASRLPDTDNSPLHF. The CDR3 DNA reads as TGTGCCAGCAGACTTCCGGACACGGATAATTCACCCCTCCACTTT.

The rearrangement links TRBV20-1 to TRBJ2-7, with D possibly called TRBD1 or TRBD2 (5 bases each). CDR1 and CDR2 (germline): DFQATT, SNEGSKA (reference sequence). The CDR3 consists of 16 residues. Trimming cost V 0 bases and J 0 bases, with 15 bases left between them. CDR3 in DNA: TGCAGTGCTAGAGATCGGGGCAGGCTTAGCTCCTACGAGCAGTACTTC. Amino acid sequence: CSARDRGRLSSYEQYF.

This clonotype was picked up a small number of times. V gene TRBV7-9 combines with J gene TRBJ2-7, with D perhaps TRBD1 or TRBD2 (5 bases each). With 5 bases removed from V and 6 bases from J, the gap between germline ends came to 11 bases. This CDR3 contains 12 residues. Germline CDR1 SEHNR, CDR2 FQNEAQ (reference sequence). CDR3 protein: CASSHQGREQYF. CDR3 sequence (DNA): TGTGCCAGCAGCCACCAGGGACGCGAGCAGTACTTC.

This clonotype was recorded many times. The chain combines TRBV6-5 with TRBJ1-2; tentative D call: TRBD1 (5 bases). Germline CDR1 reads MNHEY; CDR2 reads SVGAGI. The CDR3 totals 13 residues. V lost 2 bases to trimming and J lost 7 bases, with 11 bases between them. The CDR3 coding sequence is TGTGCCAGCAGTTACGGCACAGGTAGTGGCTACACCTTC. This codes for CASSYGTGSGYTF.

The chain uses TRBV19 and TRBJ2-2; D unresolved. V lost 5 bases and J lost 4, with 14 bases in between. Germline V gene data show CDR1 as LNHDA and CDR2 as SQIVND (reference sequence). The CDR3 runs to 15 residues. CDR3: CASSPDARFTGELFF. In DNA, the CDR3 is TGTGCCAGTAGTCCCGACGCCCGATTCACCGGGGAGCTGTTTTTT.

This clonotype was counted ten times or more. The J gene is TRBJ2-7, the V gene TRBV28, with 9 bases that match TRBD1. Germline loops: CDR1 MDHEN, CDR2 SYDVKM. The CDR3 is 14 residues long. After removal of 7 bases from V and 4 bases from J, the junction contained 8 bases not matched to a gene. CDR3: CASNLQGAIYEQYF. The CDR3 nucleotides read TGTGCCAGCAACTTACAGGGGGCGATTTACGAGCAGTACTTC.

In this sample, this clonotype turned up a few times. The CDR3 is CASSPSPGTYYNEQFF. The CDR3 bases are TGTGCCAGCAGCCCTTCTCCCGGGACATATTACAATGAGCAGTTCTTC. J is TRBJ2-1 and V is TRBV16, with a weak D call TRBD1 (6 bases). CDR3 length: 16 residues. V was trimmed by 4 bases and J by 4 bases, leaving 17 bases between them. Germline assignment: CDR1 KGHSY and CDR2 FQNENV. The variable domain in full, with the rest retrieved from reference TRBV16 and TRBJ2-1, is GEEVAQTPKHLVRGEGQKAKLYCAPIKGHSYVFWYQQVLKNEFKFLISFQNENVFDETGMPKERFSAKCLPNSPCSLEIQATKLEDSAVYFCASSPSPGTYYNEQFFGPGTRLTVL.

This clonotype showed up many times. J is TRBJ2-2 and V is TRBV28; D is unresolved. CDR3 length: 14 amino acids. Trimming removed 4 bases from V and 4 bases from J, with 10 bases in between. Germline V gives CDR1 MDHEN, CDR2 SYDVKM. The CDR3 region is CASSSAELTGELFF. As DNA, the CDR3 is TGTGCCAGCAGTTCTGCGGAACTCACCGGGGAGCTGTTTTTT. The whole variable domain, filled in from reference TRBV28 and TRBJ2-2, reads DVKVTQSSRYLVKRTGEKVFLECVQDMDHENMFWYRQDPGLGLRLIYFSYDVKMKEKGDIPEGYSVSREKKERFSLILESASTNQTSMYLCASSSAELTGELFFGEGSRLTVL.

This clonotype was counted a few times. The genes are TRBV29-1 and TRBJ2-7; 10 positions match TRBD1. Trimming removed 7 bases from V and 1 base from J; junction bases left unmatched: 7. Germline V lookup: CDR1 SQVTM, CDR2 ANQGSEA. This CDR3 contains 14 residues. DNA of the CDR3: TGCAGCGGACAGGGGGCCCTTTATTCCTACGAGCAGTACTTC. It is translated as CSGQGALYSYEQYF.

CDR3 in amino acids: CASSLGGLAGVGEQYF. CDR3 coding DNA: TGCGCCAGCAGCTTAGGGGGACTAGCGGGAGTGGGTGAGCAGTACTTC. This rearrangement joins TRBV5-1 to TRBJ2-7; 14 nucleotides agree with TRBD2. Looked up from germline, CDR1 is SGHRS and CDR2 is YFSETQ. Germline trimming cut 2 bases from V and 7 bases from J; bases unmatched to any gene: 8. The CDR3 length is 16 residues. Variable domain in full (rest from reference TRBV5-1 and TRBJ2-7): KAGVTQTPRYLIKTRGQQVTLSCSPISGHRSVSWYQQTPGQGLQFLFEYFSETQRNKGNFPGRFSGRQFSNSRSEMNVSTLELGDSALYLCASSLGGLAGVGEQYFGPGTRLTVT.

CDR3 bases: TGTGCCAGTAGTATAGATGCAGAGTTAACTGGGGCCAACGTCCTGACTTTC. Amino acid sequence: CASSIDAELTGANVLTF. The chain links TRBV19 to TRBJ2-6; D not resolved. Germline V gene sequence: CDR1 LNHDA, CDR2 SQIVND (reference sequence). Trimming took 0 bases from V and 2 from J, leaving 11 bases between them. CDR3 size: 17 residues.

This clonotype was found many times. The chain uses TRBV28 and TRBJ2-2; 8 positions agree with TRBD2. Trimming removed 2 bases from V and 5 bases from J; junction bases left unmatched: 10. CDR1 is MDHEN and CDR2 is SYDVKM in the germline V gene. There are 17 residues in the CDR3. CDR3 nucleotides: TGTGCCAGCAGTTTACGGGAGGGGAGCTGGGGTACCGGGGAGCTGTTTTTT. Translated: CASSLREGSWGTGELFF.

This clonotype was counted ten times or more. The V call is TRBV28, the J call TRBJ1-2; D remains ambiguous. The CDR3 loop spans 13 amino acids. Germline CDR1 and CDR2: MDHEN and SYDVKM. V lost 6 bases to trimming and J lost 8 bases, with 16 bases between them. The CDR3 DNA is TGTGCCAGCAGGCCTCTTGGGCAATACGGCTACACCTTC. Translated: CASRPLGQYGYTF.

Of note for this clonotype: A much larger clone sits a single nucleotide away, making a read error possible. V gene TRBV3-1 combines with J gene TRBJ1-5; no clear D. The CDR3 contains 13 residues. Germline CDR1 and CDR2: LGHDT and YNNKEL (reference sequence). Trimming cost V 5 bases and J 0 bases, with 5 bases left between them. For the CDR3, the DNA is TGTGCCAGCAGCTGGAATAGCAATCAGCCCCAGCATTTT. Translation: CASSWNSNQPQHF.

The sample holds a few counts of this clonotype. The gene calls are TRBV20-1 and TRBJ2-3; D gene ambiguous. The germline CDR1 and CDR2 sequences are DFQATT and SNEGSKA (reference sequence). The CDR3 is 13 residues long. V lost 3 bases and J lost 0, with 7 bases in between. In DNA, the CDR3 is TGCAGTGCTAGTCTTCCTAGCACAGATACGCAGTATTTT. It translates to CSASLPSTDTQYF.

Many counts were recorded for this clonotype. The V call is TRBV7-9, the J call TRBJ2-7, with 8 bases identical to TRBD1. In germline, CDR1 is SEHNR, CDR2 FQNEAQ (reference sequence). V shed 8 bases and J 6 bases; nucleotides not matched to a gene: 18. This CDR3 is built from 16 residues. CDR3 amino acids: CASFSGRQGQNPEQYF. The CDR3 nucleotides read TGTGCCAGCTTCTCGGGGAGACAGGGGCAAAACCCCGAGCAGTACTTC. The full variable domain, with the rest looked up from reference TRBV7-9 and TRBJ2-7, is DTGVSQNPRHKITKRGQNVTFRCDPISEHNRLYWYRQTLGQGPEFLTYFQNEAQLEKSRLLSDRFSAERPKGSFSTLEIQRTEQGDSAMYLCASFSGRQGQNPEQYFGPGTRLTVT.

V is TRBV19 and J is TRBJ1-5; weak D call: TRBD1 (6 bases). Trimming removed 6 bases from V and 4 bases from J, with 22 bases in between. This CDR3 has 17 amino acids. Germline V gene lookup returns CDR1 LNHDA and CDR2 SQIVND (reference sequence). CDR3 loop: CASRPKGLGHTNQPQHF. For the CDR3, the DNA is TGTGCCAGTAGACCAAAGGGATTGGGACATACGAATCAGCCCCAGCATTTT.

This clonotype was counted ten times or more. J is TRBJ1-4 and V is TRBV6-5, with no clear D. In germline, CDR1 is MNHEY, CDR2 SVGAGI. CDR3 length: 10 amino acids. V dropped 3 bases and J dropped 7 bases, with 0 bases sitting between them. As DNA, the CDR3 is TGTGCCAGCAGTTATGAAAAACTGTTTTTT. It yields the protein CASSYEKLFF.